This TCR beta chain is drawn from a study of blood T cell repertoires in COVID-19. The CDR3 loop spans 13 amino acids. Trimming left V 5 bases short and J 1 base short, with 9 bases between. Germline V gene data show CDR1 as SGHVS and CDR2 as FQNEAQ. The repertoire was sequenced with immunoSEQ multiplex PCR; TCRdb's copy has only in-frame clones and lacks some. Of 280,000 or so clones listed, 85% are singletons. The sample taken for sequencing was peripheral blood. This chain connects TRBV7-8 to TRBJ2-7; D may be TRBD1 (5 bases). The receptor's source is a human donor in a cohort sampled during active COVID-19. The CDR3 sequence: CASSHTGSYEQYF. The CDR3 bases are TGTGCCAGCAGCCACACAGGATCCTACGAGCAGTACTTC.